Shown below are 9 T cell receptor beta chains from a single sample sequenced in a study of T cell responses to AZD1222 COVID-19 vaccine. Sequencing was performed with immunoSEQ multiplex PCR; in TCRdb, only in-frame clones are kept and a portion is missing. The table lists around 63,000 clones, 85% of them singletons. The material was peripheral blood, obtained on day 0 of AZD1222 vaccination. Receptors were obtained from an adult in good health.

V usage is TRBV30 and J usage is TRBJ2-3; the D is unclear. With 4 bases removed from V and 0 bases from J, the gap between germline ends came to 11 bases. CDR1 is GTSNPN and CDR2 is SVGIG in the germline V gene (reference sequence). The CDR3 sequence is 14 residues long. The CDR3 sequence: CAWISSRSTDTQYF. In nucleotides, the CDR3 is TGTGCCTGGATAAGTTCACGGAGCACAGATACGCAGTATTTT. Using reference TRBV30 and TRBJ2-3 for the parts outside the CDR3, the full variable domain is SQTIHQWPATLVQPVGSPLSLECTVEGTSNPNLYWYRQAAGRGLQLLFYSVGIGQISSEVPQNLSASRPQDRQFILSSKKLLLSDSGFYLCAWISSRSTDTQYFGPGTRLTVL.

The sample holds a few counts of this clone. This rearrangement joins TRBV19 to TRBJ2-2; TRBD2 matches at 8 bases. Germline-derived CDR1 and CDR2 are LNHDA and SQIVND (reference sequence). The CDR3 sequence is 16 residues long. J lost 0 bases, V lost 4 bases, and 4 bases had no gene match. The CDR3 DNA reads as TGTGCCAGTAGTAGAGCGGGGGTCACGAACACCGGGGAGCTGTTTTTT. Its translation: CASSRAGVTNTGELFF.

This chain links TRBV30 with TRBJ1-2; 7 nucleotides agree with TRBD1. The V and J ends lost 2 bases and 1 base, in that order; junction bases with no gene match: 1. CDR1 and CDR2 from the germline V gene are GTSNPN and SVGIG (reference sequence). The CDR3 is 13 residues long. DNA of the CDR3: TGTGCCTGGAGTCGGGACAGTAACTATGGCTACACCTTC. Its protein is CAWSRDSNYGYTF.

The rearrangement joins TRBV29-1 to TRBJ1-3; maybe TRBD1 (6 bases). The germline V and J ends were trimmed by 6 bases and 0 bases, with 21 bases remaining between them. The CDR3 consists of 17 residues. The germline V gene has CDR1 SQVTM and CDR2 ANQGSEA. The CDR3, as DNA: TGCAGCGTCCGGATACAAGGACAGTCGAGCTCTGGAAACACCATATATTTT. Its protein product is CSVRIQGQSSSGNTIYF.

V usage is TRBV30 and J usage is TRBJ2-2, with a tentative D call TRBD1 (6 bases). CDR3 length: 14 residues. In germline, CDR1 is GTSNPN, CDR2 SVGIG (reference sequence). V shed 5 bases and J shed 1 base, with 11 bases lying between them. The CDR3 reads CAWSGHLNTGELFF. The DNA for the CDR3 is TGTGCCTGGTCGGGACACCTGAACACCGGGGAGCTGTTTTTT.

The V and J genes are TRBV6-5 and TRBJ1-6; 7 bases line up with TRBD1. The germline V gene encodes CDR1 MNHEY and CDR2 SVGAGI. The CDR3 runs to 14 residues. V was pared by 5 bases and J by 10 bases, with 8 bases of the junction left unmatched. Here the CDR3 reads CASSLQTGKSPLHF. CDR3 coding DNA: TGTGCCAGCAGTCTCCAGACAGGGAAGTCACCCCTCCACTTT.

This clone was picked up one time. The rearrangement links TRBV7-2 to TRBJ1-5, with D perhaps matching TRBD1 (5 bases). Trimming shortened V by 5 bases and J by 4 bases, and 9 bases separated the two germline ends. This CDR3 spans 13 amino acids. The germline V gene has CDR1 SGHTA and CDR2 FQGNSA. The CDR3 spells CASSNQGNQPQHF. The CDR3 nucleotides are TGTGCCAGCAGCAACCAGGGTAATCAGCCCCAGCATTTT.

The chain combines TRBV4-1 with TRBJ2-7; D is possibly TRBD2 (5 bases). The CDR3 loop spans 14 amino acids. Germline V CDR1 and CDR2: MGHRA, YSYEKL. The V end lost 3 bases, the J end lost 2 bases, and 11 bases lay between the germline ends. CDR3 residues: CASSQLALAYEQYF. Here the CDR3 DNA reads TGCGCCAGCAGCCAGCTAGCCTTGGCCTACGAGCAGTACTTC.

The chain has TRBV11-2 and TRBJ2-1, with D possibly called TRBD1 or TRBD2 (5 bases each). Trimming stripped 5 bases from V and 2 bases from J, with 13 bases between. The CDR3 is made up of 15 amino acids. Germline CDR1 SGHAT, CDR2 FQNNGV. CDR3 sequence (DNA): TGTGCCAGCAGCCGCGTTTTGGGACCCTACAATGAGCAGTTCTTC. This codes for CASSRVLGPYNEQFF.